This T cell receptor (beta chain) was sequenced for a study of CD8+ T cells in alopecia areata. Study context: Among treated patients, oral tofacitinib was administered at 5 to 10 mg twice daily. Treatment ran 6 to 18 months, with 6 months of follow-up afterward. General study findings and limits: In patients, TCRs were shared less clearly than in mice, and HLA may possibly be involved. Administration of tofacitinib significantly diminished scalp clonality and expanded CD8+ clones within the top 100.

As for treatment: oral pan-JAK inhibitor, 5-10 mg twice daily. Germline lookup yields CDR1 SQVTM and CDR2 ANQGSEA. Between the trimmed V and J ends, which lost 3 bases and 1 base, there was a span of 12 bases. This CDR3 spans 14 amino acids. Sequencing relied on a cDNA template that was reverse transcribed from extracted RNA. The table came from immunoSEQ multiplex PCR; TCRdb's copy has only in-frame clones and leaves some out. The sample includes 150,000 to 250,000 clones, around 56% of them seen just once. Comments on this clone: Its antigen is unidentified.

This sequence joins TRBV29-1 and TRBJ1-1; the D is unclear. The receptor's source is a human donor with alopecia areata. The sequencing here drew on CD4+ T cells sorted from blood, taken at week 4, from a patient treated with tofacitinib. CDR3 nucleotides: TGCAGCGTTGAGGTGCGCCTATCGAACACTGAAGCTTTCTTT. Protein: CSVEVRLSNTEAFF.